The clone carrying this TCR beta chain was recorded a few times. Its target is not known. V was clipped by 2 bases and J by 0 bases, with 28 bases between them. Germline V gene data show CDR1 as KGHSH and CDR2 as LQKENI. This CDR3 contains 22 residues. This sample stems from a study of molecular identifiers for immune sequencing clone quantification. TCRdb passed the PCR reads through MiXCR, listing each CDR3 protein once. The table has 50,000 or so distinct CDR3 sequences, around 25% seen once; the top ten hold about 1.9%. Study-wide findings and caveats: Because of identical TCR molecules sharing a barcode, sizes of highly expanded clones could be underestimated.

This chain joins TRBV18 and TRBJ2-2; maybe TRBD2 (6 bases). Source material: naive CD8+ T cells from blood, with Jurkat cell RNA spiked in. Stated subset: FACS-sorted CD8+CD4-CCR7+CD45RA+ naive T cells. This receptor was obtained from a human donor in good health. Some libraries in this study had Jurkat cell RNA spiked in. CDR3 nucleotides: TGTGCCAGCTCACCAGGAATGACCGCGGTGACATTCGGGACTTCGAACACCGGGGAGCTGTTTTTT. Protein sequence: CASSPGMTAVTFGTSNTGELFF.